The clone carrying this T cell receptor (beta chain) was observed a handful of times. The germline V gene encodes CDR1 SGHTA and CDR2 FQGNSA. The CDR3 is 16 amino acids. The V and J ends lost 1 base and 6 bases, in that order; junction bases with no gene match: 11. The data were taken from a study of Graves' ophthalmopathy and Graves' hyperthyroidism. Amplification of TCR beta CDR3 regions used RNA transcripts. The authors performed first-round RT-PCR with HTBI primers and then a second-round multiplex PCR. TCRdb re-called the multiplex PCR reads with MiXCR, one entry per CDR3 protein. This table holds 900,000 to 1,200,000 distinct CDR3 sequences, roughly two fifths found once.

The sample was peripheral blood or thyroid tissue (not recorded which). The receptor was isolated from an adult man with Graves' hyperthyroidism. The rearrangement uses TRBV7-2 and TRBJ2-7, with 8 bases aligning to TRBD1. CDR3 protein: CASSLGTGTGRSEQYF. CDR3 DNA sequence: TGTGCCAGCAGCTTAGGGACCGGGACAGGTCGATCCGAGCAGTACTTC.